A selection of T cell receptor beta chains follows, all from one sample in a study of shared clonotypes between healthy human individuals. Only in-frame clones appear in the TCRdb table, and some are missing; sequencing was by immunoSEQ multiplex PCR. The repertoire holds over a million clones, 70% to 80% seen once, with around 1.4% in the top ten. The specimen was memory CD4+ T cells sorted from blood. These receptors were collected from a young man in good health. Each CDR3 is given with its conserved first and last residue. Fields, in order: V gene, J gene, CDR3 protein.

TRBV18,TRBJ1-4,CASSQGLGEKLFF
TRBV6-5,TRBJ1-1,CASSYSSYSGAFF
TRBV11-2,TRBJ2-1,CASSLTGLSYNEQFF
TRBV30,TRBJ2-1,CAWTLGLAGGDEQFF
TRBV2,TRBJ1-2,CASSEAGVGYTF
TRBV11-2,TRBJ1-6,CASRRTGNSPLHF
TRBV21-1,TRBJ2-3,CASSRASGRGGTDTQYF
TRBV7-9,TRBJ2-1,CASSLEPAGVGNEQFF
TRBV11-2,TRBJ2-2,CASRPRQAPNTGELFF
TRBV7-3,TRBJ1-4,CASSLTGAANEKLFF
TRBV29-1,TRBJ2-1,CSVERTGPNEQFF
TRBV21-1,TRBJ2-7,CASSKGRLAGVSYEQYF
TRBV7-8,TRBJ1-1,CASSLTGVNTEAFF
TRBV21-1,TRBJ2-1,CASSPGSYNEQFF
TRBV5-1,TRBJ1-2,CASSSGQGYGYTF
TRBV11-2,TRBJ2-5,CASSSGQAQGETQYF
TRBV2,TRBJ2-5,CASSREVGTNRETQYF
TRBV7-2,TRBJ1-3,CASSLSGLGSGNTIYF
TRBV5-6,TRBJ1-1,CASSRLDTEAFF
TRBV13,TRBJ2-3,CASSLSSGRGLDTQYF
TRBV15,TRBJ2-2,CATFYGRELFF
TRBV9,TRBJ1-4,CASSFTTGTNEKLFF
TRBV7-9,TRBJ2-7,CASSSRGSGNEQYF
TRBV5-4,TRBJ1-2,CASSLEDSFYGYTF
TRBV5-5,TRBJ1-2,CASSLETGRNYGYTF
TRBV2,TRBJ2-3,CASSVGSSTDTQYF
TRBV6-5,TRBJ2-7,CASRLTVNYEQYF
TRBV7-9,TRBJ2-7,CASSLGRVGGEEQYF
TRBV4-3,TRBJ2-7,CASSQGLLAGNTYEQYF
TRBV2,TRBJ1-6,CASRQYGVGVANSPLHF
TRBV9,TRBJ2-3,CASSWGGEPPDTQYF
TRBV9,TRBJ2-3,CASSVVGGGLTDTQYF
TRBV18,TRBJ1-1,CASSPGVSEAFF
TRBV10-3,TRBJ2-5,CATGNSGAQETQYF
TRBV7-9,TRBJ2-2,CASRGSGRATGELFF
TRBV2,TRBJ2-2,CARTAGAINTGELFF